A single sample is the source of the 8 T cell receptor beta chains below, sequenced in a study of CD8 T cells in ankylosing spondylitis. In TCRdb, the 5' RACE reads were re-called with MiXCR into one record per CDR3 protein. The data show 300,000 to 400,000 distinct CDR3 sequences, 20% to 25% seen once. No antigen has been identified for these receptors. Overall study results and limits: A motif of 7 to 9 highly homologous TCR beta variants was seen as apparently characteristic of ankylosing spondylitis blood.

The sample taken for sequencing was blood, either unsorted or a sorted T cell fraction (not recorded which). The source of these receptors is a male donor with ankylosing spondylitis.

Worth noting for this clonotype: With a much larger clone just one base away, this may be a read error. The chain recombines TRBV14 with TRBJ2-3; possible D gene TRBD2, 5 bases. V lost 0 bases and J lost 2, with 15 bases in between. CDR1 SGHDN and CDR2 FVKESK come from the germline V gene. The CDR3 spans 17 residues. CDR3 nucleotides: TGTGCCAGCAGCCAAGATTTAGCGAGGGCTGACACAGATACGCAGTATTTT. Encoded protein: CASSQDLARADTDTQYF.

This clonotype has only a few counts. V usage is TRBV29-1 and J usage is TRBJ2-7, with D maybe TRBD1 (5 bases). This CDR3 region has 13 residues. With 3 bases removed from V and 5 bases from J, the gap between germline ends came to 14 bases. Germline CDR1 SQVTM, CDR2 ANQGSEA. The chain's CDR3 is CSVEWPGSHEQYF. The CDR3 region has the DNA TGCAGCGTTGAGTGGCCAGGGTCCCACGAGCAGTACTTC.

The chain joins TRBV27 to TRBJ1-1; 8 bases are shared with TRBD1. V trimming: 6 bases; J trimming: 4 bases; junction bases outside the gene matches: 7. The germline gives CDR1 MNHEY, CDR2 SMNVEV (reference sequence). CDR3 length: 14 residues. DNA for the CDR3: TGTGCCAGCAGGGACAGGGTGAGAGTCACTGAAGCTTTCTTT. Its protein product is CASRDRVRVTEAFF.

The V call is TRBV28, the J call TRBJ2-3, with 7 nucleotides matching TRBD1. V was clipped by 5 bases and J by 8 bases; unmatched bases: 13. The CDR3 contains 15 residues. The V gene's germline CDR1 is MDHEN and CDR2 SYDVKM. CDR3 DNA: TGTGCCAGCAGTCAACCGACAGGGAATCAAGCTACGCAGTATTTT. It translates to CASSQPTGNQATQYF.

This clonotype showed up just a few times. The chain links TRBV4-2 to TRBJ2-3; possibly TRBD2 for D (6 bases). The CDR3 spans 13 residues. Trimming took off 4 bases at V and 7 bases at J, with 12 bases between the two ends. Germline V CDR1 and CDR2: LGHNA, YNFKEQ. In nucleotides, the CDR3 is TGTGCCAGCAGCCCTTCGGACTACTATACGCAGTATTTT. As protein: CASSPSDYYTQYF.

The chain combines TRBV20-1 with TRBJ2-3; 7 positions agree with TRBD1. The V gene end was trimmed by 3 bases and the J gene end by 4 bases; junction bases not matched to a gene: 1. The V gene's germline CDR1 is DFQATT and CDR2 SNEGSKA (reference sequence). The CDR3 is made up of 12 amino acids. Here the CDR3 reads CSARTGSDTQYF. DNA of the CDR3: TGCAGTGCTAGGACAGGGTCAGATACGCAGTATTTT.

This clonotype was recorded a few times. CDR3 sequence (DNA): TGTGCCAGCAGTTCCCGACGTGGAATCACAGATACGCAGTATTTT. Its translation is CASSSRRGITDTQYF. V and J are TRBV28 and TRBJ2-3; unclear D gene. Germline values: CDR1 MDHEN, CDR2 SYDVKM. The CDR3 has 15 residues. The ends were cut back, 4 bases at V and 2 bases at J, with 13 bases in the middle.

In its sample, this clonotype was seen a few times. The V gene is TRBV25-1, the J gene TRBJ2-7; 7 nucleotides align to TRBD2. Trimming at V came to 3 bases and at J to 2 bases, leaving 10 bases not matched to a gene. This CDR3 is built from 16 residues. The V gene's germline CDR1 is MGHDK and CDR2 SYGVNS. CDR3 loop: CASSDGGGLQTYEQYF. As DNA, the CDR3 is TGTGCCAGCAGTGATGGGGGAGGGCTCCAGACCTACGAGCAGTACTTC.